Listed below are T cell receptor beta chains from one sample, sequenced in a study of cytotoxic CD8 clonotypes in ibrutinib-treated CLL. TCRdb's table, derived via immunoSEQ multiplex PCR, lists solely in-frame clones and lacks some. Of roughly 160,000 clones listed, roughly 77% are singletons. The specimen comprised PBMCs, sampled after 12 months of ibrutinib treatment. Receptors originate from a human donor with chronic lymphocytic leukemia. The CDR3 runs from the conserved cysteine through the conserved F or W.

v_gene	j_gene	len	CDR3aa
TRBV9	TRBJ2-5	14	CASSVGPDRETQYF
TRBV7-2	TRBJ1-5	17	CASSKDRGLRGNQPQHF
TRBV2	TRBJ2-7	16	CASSFDRDRGLYEQYF
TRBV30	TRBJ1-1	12	CAWSRLGPEAFF
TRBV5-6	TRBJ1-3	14	CASTVQGSGNTIYF
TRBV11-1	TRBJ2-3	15	CASSLGTSGRNTQYF
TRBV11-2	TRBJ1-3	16	CASSLVGASSGNTIYF
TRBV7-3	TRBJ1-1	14	CASSLEPGASEAFF
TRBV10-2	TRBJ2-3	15	CASGSTRVATDTQYF
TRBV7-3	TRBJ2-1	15	CASSPDGNSYNEQFF
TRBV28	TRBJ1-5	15	CASSLNSARQGPQHF
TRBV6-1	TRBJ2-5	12	CASSDSWEPQYF
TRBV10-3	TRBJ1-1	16	CAISRTVRTWDTEAFF
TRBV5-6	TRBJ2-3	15	CASSLRLPQVDTQYF
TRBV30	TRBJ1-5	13	CAWSAGEAQPQHF
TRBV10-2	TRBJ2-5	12	CASSENPETQYF
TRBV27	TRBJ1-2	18	CASSETGTGGHKIYGYTF
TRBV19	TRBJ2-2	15	CASRGGTGSTGELFF
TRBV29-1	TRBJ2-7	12	CSVEDLRPEQYF
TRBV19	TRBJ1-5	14	CASSNRGHNQPQHF
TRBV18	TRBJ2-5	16	CASSPFEGDFQETQYF
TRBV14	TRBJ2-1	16	CASIGGGAGSYNEQFF
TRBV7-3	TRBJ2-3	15	CASSLRQGSTDTQYF
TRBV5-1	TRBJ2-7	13	CASSLGQSYEQYF
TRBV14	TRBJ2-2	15	CASSRQGWYTGELFF
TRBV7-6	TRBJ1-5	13	CASSSRVDQPQHF
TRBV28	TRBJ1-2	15	CASTPPPRQADGYTF
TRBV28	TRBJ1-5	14	CASSAGRSNQPQHF
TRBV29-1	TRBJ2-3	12	CSAGDNTDTQYF
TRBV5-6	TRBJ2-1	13	CASSWEVTREQFF
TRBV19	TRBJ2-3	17	CASSTIGTTKYTDTQYF
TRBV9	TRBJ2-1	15	CASSGHSGGAKEQFF
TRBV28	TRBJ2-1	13	CASVGTWVNEQFF
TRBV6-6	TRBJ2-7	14	CASSLGQGIYEQYF
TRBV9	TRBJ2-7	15	CASSVGQESVYEQYF
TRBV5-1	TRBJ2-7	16	CASSLAPGTGLYEQYF
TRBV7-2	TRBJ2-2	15	CASSFFGGFGGELFF
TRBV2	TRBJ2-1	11	CASRPNTGQFF
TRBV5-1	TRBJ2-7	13	CASSLDRAYEQYF
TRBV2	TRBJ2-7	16	CASSGGASGRSYEQYF
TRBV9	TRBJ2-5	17	CASSETGGTGWQETQYF
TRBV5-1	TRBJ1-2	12	CATRDSDYGYTF
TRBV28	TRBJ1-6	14	CASARGQANSPLHF
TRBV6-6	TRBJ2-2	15	CASRTSRVGTGELFF
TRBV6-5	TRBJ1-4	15	CASSPRGQANEKLFF
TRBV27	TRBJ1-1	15	CASSLNFGMNTEAFF
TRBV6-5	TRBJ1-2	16	CASSYSNALPHYGYTF
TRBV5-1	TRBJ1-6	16	CASSDRLTADNSPLHF
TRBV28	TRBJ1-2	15	CASSPRGGGDYGYTF
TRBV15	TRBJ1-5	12	CATSTDNQPQHF
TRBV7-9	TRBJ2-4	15	CASSPYGDGKNIQYF
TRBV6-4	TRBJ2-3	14	CASSPGLPTDTQYF
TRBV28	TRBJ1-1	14	CASSFTRRNTEAFF